This entry lists 20 T cell receptor beta chains sequenced from one sample in a study of early T cells in non-severe SARS-CoV-2 infection. TCRdb processed the 5' RACE reads anew with MiXCR; each CDR3 protein has one entry. The table shows more than 50,000 distinct CDR3 sequences, with over 9.5% occurring only once. Source material: whole blood. These TCRs come from an adult who was a healthcare worker with PCR-confirmed SARS-CoV-2 infection or an uninfected control (not recorded which).

This clonotype has at least ten counts. J is TRBJ2-2 and V is TRBV6-6, with 9 bases that match TRBD2. Trimming cost V 5 bases and J 4 bases; bases outside gene matches: 5. The CDR3 is made up of 15 amino acids. Germline CDR1 and CDR2: MNHNY and SVGAGI (reference sequence). In nucleotides, the CDR3 is TGTGCCAGCAGTCAAGGACTAGCGCTCACCGGGGAGCTGTTTTTT. As protein: CASSQGLALTGELFF.

This clonotype was recorded many times. The chain uses TRBV14 and TRBJ1-1; 11 bases match TRBD1. This CDR3 is 18 amino acids long. V shed 4 bases, J shed 3 bases, and the junction held 13 bases outside the gene matches. The germline CDR1 and CDR2 sequences are SGHDN and FVKESK. This CDR3 reads CASSPGTGGGVRDTEAFF. Here the CDR3 DNA reads TGTGCCAGCAGCCCCGGGACAGGGGGAGGAGTGAGAGACACTGAAGCTTTCTTT.

This clonotype was counted ten times or more. In DNA, the CDR3 is TGTGCCAGCAGCGTAGCGGGGTCAACAGATACGCAGTATTTT. Residues: CASSVAGSTDTQYF. The genes are TRBV9 and TRBJ2-3; D perhaps matches TRBD2 (5 bases). The CDR3 extends over 14 amino acids. V lost 0 bases and J lost 3, with 8 bases in between. Germline V gene lookup returns CDR1 SGDLS and CDR2 YYNGEE.

This clonotype was recorded a few times. The chain is built from TRBV7-6 and TRBJ2-3, with D possibly being TRBD1 or TRBD2 (6 bases each). V gave up 4 bases and J gave up 3 bases, with 8 bases separating them. The CDR3 has 13 amino acids. Germline V gene data show CDR1 as SGHVS and CDR2 as FNYEAQ. In nucleotides, the CDR3 is TGTGCCAGCAGCTCGGGGGCGACAGATACGCAGTATTTT. Protein sequence: CASSSGATDTQYF.

The chain employs TRBV29-1 and TRBJ2-3; D may be TRBD1 (6 bases). Germline values: CDR1 SQVTM, CDR2 ANQGSEA. V gave up 6 bases and J gave up 8 bases, with 12 bases separating them. The CDR3 runs to 11 residues. The CDR3 loop is CSVGTNGTQYF. The DNA for the CDR3 is TGCAGCGTGGGGACAAATGGTACGCAGTATTTT.

This clonotype was counted between two and nine times. The J gene is TRBJ2-1, the V gene TRBV7-9; unclear D gene. Deletions cut 0 bases from V and 6 bases from J, with 9 bases between. Germline CDR1 SEHNR, CDR2 FQNEAQ (reference sequence). This CDR3 spans 14 amino acids. The CDR3 DNA reads as TGTGCCAGCAGCTTAGCGAGCGTATCCAATGAGCAGTTCTTC. Translation gives CASSLASVSNEQFF.

This clonotype was observed a few times. The genes are TRBV3-1 and TRBJ1-1; no clear D. The CDR3 has 13 residues. Germline CDR1 reads LGHDT; CDR2 reads YNNKEL (reference sequence). V gave up 4 bases and J gave up 6 bases, with 12 bases separating them. The CDR3 DNA follows: TGTGCCAGCAGCCCTGGCCGGCCCTCTGAAGCTTTCTTT. It translates to CASSPGRPSEAFF.

J is TRBJ2-7 and V is TRBV9; possibly TRBD1 for D (5 bases). Germline V lookup: CDR1 SGDLS, CDR2 YYNGEE. CDR3 length: 14 amino acids. The V end was cut by 0 bases, the J end by 6 bases, with 13 bases between. CDR3 loop: CASSVDPGQGEQYF. The CDR3 nucleotides read TGTGCCAGCAGCGTAGATCCCGGCCAGGGCGAGCAGTACTTC. Using reference TRBV9 and TRBJ2-7 for the parts outside the CDR3, the full variable domain is DSGVTQTPKHLITATGQRVTLRCSPRSGDLSVYWYQQSLDQGLQFLIQYYNGEERAKGNILERFSAQQFPDLHSELNLSSLELGDSALYFCASSVDPGQGEQYFGPGTRLTVT.

The V gene is TRBV5-1, the J gene TRBJ1-2; the match to TRBD1 covers 8 bases. CDR1 is SGHRS and CDR2 is YFSETQ in the germline V gene. This CDR3 spans 14 amino acids. Trimming at V came to 3 bases and at J to 4 bases, leaving 5 bases not matched to a gene. The CDR3 here is CASSSGQGGYGYTF. The CDR3 DNA reads as TGCGCCAGCAGCTCAGGACAGGGTGGCTATGGCTACACCTTC.

V and J are TRBV28 and TRBJ2-7; the D gene is possibly TRBD1 (5 bases). This CDR3 region has 11 residues. The V end was cut by 3 bases, the J end by 12 bases, with 12 bases between. Germline V gives CDR1 MDHEN, CDR2 SYDVKM. The CDR3 nucleotides read TGTGCCAGCAGTTTTTATCCAGGGCCGTACTTC. It encodes CASSFYPGPYF.

This clonotype was seen more than once but under ten times. The gene calls are TRBV10-2 and TRBJ2-7, with 8 bases aligning to TRBD2. The CDR3 covers 13 residues. Per germline, CDR1 WSHSY and CDR2 SAAADI. Trimming took 7 bases from V and 2 from J; bases not matched to a gene: 4. CDR3 nucleotide sequence: TGCGCCAGCAAGGCGGGGGGCCCCTACGAGCAGTACTTC. Its protein is CASKAGGPYEQYF.

The chain links TRBV29-1 to TRBJ1-6; TRBD1 matches at 10 bases. This CDR3 spans 13 amino acids. In germline, CDR1 is SQVTM, CDR2 ANQGSEA. Unmatched junction bases numbered 4, after V lost 7 bases and J lost 7 bases. Written as DNA, the CDR3 is TGCAGCGCGCAGACAGGGGGCAATTCACCCCTCCACTTT. Encoded protein: CSAQTGGNSPLHF. The full variable domain, in which reference TRBV29-1 and TRBJ1-6 provide the parts outside the CDR3, is SAVISQKPSRDICQRGTSLTIQCQVDSQVTMMFWYRQQPGQSLTLIATANQGSEATYESGFVIDKFPISRPNLTFSTLTVSNMSPEDSSIYLCSAQTGGNSPLHFGNGTRLTVT.

The CDR3, as DNA: TGTGCCAGCAGTCCGGTAGGGAGCACAGATACGCAGTATTTT. Translation gives CASSPVGSTDTQYF. The chain joins TRBV28 to TRBJ2-3; D remains unclear. Trimming removed 5 bases at V and 0 bases at J, with 9 bases between. In germline, CDR1 is MDHEN, CDR2 SYDVKM. CDR3 length: 14 residues.

This clonotype has a handful of counts. This chain connects TRBV28 to TRBJ2-2, with D possibly matching TRBD2 (5 bases). With 8 bases removed from V and 8 bases from J, the gap between germline ends came to 6 bases. This CDR3 has 10 amino acids. CDR1 and CDR2 from the germline V gene are MDHEN and SYDVKM. The CDR3 DNA reads as TGTGCCAGCGGGGAGGGGGAGCTGTTTTTT. Its translation: CASGEGELFF.

This clonotype was recorded at least ten times. The V call is TRBV11-2, the J call TRBJ2-7; 7 nucleotides agree with TRBD1. The CDR3 length is 15 residues. Germline CDR1 and CDR2: SGHAT and FQNNGV. J was trimmed by 2 bases and V by 5 bases; bases with no gene match: 9. The CDR3, as DNA: TGTGCCAGCAGCCTAAAGGGGACAGCGCCCTACGAGCAGTACTTC. The encoded protein is CASSLKGTAPYEQYF.

This clonotype was picked up many times. The gene calls are TRBV12-3 or TRBV12-4 and TRBJ2-3; 8 bases map to TRBD2. The CDR3 runs to 16 residues. The junction had 2 bases not matched to a gene; V was cut back by 0 bases and J by 0 bases. CDR3 bases: TGTGCCAGCAGTTTAGCGGCTAGCGGGAGCACAGATACGCAGTATTTT. Its translation: CASSLAASGSTDTQYF.

This clonotype was picked up many times. V is TRBV6-6 and J is TRBJ2-5, with a tentative D call TRBD2 (5 bases). Germline CDR1 is MNHNY and CDR2 is SVGAGI (reference sequence). The CDR3 consists of 14 residues. Trimming shortened V by 6 bases and J by 1 base, and 12 bases separated the two germline ends. CDR3 DNA: TGTGCCAGCAGAGGGAGTCTACTCCAAGAGACCCAGTACTTC. Translation gives CASRGSLLQETQYF.

In its sample, this clonotype was seen once. This may stem from a read error, because a much larger clone lies one nucleotide away. The rearrangement uses TRBV12-3 or TRBV12-4 and TRBJ2-3; no reliable D call. The CDR3 is 12 amino acids. The V and J ends lost 7 bases and 2 bases respectively, with 7 bases between them. Here the CDR3 reads CASTPYTDTQYF. For the CDR3, the DNA is TGTGCCAGCACCCCCTACACAGATACGCAGTATTTT.

This clonotype appeared a few times. J is TRBJ2-3 and V is TRBV20-1; no reliable D call. Trimming shortened V by 3 bases and J by 0 bases, and 10 bases separated the two germline ends. The CDR3 is 14 residues long. CDR1 is DFQATT and CDR2 is SNEGSKA in the germline V gene (reference sequence). CDR3 amino acids: CSARLRISTDTQYF. The CDR3 DNA sequence: TGCAGTGCTAGGTTACGGATTAGCACAGATACGCAGTATTTT.

This clonotype was observed a handful of times. The chain is built from TRBV27 and TRBJ2-7, with TRBD1 matching 7 bases. Trimming took 4 bases from V and 4 from J; bases not matched to a gene: 7. The CDR3 totals 14 residues. CDR1 is MNHEY, CDR2 SMNVEV, per germline (reference sequence). CDR3 nucleotides: TGTGCCAGCAGTTCCCCTCACAGGGGTTACGAGCAGTACTTC. Encoded protein: CASSSPHRGYEQYF.